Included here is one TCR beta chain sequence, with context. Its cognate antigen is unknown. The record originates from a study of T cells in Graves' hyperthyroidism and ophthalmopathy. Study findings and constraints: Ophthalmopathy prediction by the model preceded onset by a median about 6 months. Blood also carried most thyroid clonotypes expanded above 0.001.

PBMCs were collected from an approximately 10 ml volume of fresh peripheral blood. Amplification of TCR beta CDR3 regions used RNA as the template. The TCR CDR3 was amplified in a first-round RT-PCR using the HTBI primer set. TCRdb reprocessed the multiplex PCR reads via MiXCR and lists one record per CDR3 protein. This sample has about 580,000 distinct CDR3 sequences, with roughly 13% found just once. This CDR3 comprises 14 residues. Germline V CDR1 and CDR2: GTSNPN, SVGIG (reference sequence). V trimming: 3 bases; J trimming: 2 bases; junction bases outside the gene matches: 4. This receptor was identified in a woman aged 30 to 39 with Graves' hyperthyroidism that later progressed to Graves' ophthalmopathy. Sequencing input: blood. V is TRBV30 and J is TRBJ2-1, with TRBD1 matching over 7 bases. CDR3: CAWRVTGAYNEQFF. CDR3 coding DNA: TGTGCCTGGAGAGTAACAGGGGCCTACAATGAGCAGTTCTTC.